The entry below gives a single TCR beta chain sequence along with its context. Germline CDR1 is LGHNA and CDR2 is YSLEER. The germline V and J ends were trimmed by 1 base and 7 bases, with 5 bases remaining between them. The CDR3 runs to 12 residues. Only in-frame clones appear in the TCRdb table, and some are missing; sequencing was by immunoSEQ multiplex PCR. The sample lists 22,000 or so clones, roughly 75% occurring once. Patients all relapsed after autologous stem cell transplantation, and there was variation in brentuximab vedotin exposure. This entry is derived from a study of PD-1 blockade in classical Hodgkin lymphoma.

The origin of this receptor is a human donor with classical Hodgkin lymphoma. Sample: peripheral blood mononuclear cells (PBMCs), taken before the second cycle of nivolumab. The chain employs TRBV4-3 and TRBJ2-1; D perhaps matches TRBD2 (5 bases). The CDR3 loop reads CASSQAGNEQFF. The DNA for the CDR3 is TGCGCCAGCAGCCAAGCGGGGAATGAGCAGTTCTTC.